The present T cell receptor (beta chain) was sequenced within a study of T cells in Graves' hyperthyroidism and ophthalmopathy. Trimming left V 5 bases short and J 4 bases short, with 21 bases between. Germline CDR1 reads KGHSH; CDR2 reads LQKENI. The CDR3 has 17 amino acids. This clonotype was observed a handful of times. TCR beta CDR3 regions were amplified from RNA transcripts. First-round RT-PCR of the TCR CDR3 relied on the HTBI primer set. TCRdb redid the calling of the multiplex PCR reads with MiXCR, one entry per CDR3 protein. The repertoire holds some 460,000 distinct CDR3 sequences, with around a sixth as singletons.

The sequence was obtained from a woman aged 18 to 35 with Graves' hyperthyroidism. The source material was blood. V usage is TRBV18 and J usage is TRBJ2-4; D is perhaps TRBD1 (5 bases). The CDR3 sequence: CASSSSGPGFEKNIQYF. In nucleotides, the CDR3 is TGTGCCAGCTCATCTTCAGGGCCGGGCTTTGAAAAAAACATTCAGTACTTC.